The 18 T cell receptor beta chains below were found in one sample sequenced in a study of blood T cells in healthy people across ages. A second PCR, run for about 6 to 11 cycles, used a sample-barcoded 5' primer plus a J-beta primer mix. TCRdb passed the 5' RACE reads through MiXCR, listing each CDR3 protein once. Of over 1,500,000 distinct CDR3 sequences listed, roughly 43% are singletons. The sequenced sample consisted of blood. These receptors were collected from a human donor in good health.

The chain uses TRBV20-1 and TRBJ2-3; 11 bases fit TRBD2. With V trimmed by 0 bases and J by 8 bases, 7 bases remained unmatched. Germline values: CDR1 DFQATT, CDR2 SNEGSKA (reference sequence). The CDR3 loop spans 15 amino acids. The CDR3 nucleotides read TGCAGTGCTAGAGATTCGGCTAGCGGGGGGCCTACGCAGTATTTT. Translating it yields CSARDSASGGPTQYF.

The gene calls are TRBV29-1 and TRBJ2-2; 7 nucleotides agree with TRBD2. Trimming took 6 bases from V and 1 from J; bases not matched to a gene: 8. Germline V gene lookup returns CDR1 SQVTM and CDR2 ANQGSEA. The length of the CDR3 is 15 residues. Written as DNA, the CDR3 is TGCAGCGTCCTCGTCCGCGGGGGGAACACCGGGGAGCTGTTTTTT. Protein sequence: CSVLVRGGNTGELFF.

This clonotype has just a few counts. The gene calls are TRBV2 and TRBJ2-1; no firm D call. This CDR3 has 14 residues. V was trimmed by 3 bases and J by 3 bases, leaving 9 bases between them. From germline, CDR1 is SNHLY and CDR2 FYNNEI. CDR3 amino acids: CASSEIALYNEQFF. The CDR3 nucleotides read TGTGCCAGCAGTGAGATAGCCCTCTACAATGAGCAGTTCTTC.

Only a few counts were recorded for this clonotype. V usage is TRBV15 and J usage is TRBJ2-7; either TRBD1 or TRBD2 may supply D (7 bases each). Germline V gene lookup returns CDR1 LNHNV and CDR2 YYDKDF (reference sequence). This CDR3 has 15 amino acids. V lost 3 bases and J 4 bases, leaving 16 bases between the germline ends. The CDR3 loop reads CATSRGGDSVYEQYF. CDR3 DNA: TGTGCCACCAGCAGGGGGGGGGACAGTGTATACGAGCAGTACTTC.

The CDR3 sequence is CATSRDQRSSYEQYF. CDR3 in DNA: TGTGCCACCAGCAGAGACCAGCGGAGCTCCTACGAGCAGTACTTC. The genes are TRBV15 and TRBJ2-7, with a tentative D call TRBD2 (5 bases). In germline, CDR1 is LNHNV, CDR2 YYDKDF (reference sequence). The V end lost 0 bases, the J end lost 0 bases, and 9 bases lay between the germline ends. This CDR3 spans 15 amino acids.

This chain joins TRBV10-3 and TRBJ2-3; TRBD2 aligns across 7 bases. Germline CDR1 reads ENHRY; CDR2 reads SYGVKD. Trimming removed 4 bases from V and 5 bases from J; junction bases left unmatched: 9. This CDR3 has 15 amino acids. Written as DNA, the CDR3 is TGTGCCATCAGTGGTGGCGGGGGACCAGTAGATACGCAGTATTTT. It specifies CAISGGGGPVDTQYF.

This clonotype has just a few counts. This chain's CDR3 is CASSPRDRGRGTDTQYF. The CDR3 nucleotides are TGTGCCAGCAGCCCCAGGGACAGGGGAAGAGGCACAGATACGCAGTATTTT. The chain uses TRBV9 and TRBJ2-3; 10 positions agree with TRBD1. Trimming removed 4 bases from V and 1 base from J; junction bases left unmatched: 9. This CDR3 contains 17 residues. CDR1 and CDR2 from the germline V gene are SGDLS and YYNGEE.

The V gene is TRBV4-2, the J gene TRBJ2-7; D call uncertain. Trimming removed 0 bases from V and 4 bases from J, with 10 bases in between. The CDR3 runs 14 residues. The V gene's germline CDR1 is LGHNA and CDR2 YNFKEQ. This chain's CDR3 is CASSQDSTFYEQYF. For the CDR3, the DNA is TGTGCCAGCAGCCAAGATTCGACATTTTACGAGCAGTACTTC.

The chain recombines TRBV6-2 or TRBV6-3 with TRBJ2-4; 7 bases line up with TRBD1. TRBJ2-7 matches the DNA end more closely, so the J call is doubtful. The CDR3 sequence is 13 residues long. In germline, CDR1 is MNHEY, CDR2 SVGEGT. The CDR3 spells CASTLIPGGEQYF. The DNA for the CDR3 is TGTGCCAGCACCTTAATCCCAGGGGGCGAGCAGTACTTC.

J is TRBJ2-4 and V is TRBV25-1, with TRBD2 identical over 9 bases. This CDR3 is built from 15 residues. V lost 6 bases, J lost 9 bases, and 12 bases stayed unmatched. Germline-derived CDR1 and CDR2 are MGHDK and SYGVNS. CDR3 nucleotide sequence: TGTGCCAGCAGGGGGAGTGCGGGGGGGCCGGGCATTCAGTACTTC. Translated: CASRGSAGGPGIQYF.

The gene calls are TRBV7-3 and TRBJ2-1, with 9 bases lining up with TRBD1. After removal of 5 bases from V and 4 bases from J, the junction contained 6 bases not matched to a gene. The CDR3 has 15 residues. Germline V lookup: CDR1 SGHTA, CDR2 FQGTGA. Here the CDR3 DNA reads TGTGCCAGCAGCGACGCCGGGACAGGGTACAATGAGCAGTTCTTC. This gives the protein CASSDAGTGYNEQFF. Filled out from reference TRBV7-3 and TRBJ2-1, the complete variable domain reads GAGVSQTPSNKVTEKGKYVELRCDPISGHTALYWYRQSLGQGPEFLIYFQGTGAADDSGLPNDRFFAVRPEGSVSTLKIQRTERGDSAVYLCASSDAGTGYNEQFFGPGTRLTVL.

This clonotype appeared once. The genes are TRBV12-3 or TRBV12-4 and TRBJ1-2; D possibly corresponds to TRBD1 (6 bases). The CDR3 has 16 residues. V lost 8 bases and J lost 6, with 25 bases in between. The DNA of the CDR3 is TGTGCCAGCTGGTATAGGGGGGCCGACATAAAGGATGGCTACACCTTC. Translating it yields CASWYRGADIKDGYTF.

This clonotype was picked up a small number of times. The V gene is TRBV7-6, the J gene TRBJ2-5; 8 nucleotides match TRBD1. Per the germline V gene, CDR1 is SGHVS and CDR2 is FNYEAQ. The CDR3 is made up of 16 amino acids. V was clipped by 4 bases and J by 0 bases; unmatched bases: 7. CDR3 residues: CASSSRTGWYQETQYF. The DNA of the CDR3 is TGTGCCAGCAGCTCACGGACAGGGTGGTACCAAGAGACCCAGTACTTC.

The gene calls are TRBV6-5 and TRBJ2-4; 7 positions match TRBD1. The CDR3 is 13 amino acids. V lost 5 bases and J lost 15; bases outside the gene matches: 13. The germline CDR1 and CDR2 sequences are MNHEY and SVGAGI. CDR3 region: CASSGDRNGRLYF. The CDR3 DNA reads TGTGCCAGCAGTGGGGACAGAAACGGTAGACTGTACTTC.

The V and J genes are TRBV12-3 or TRBV12-4 and TRBJ1-5, with unresolved D. Trimming cost V 9 bases and J 12 bases, with 15 bases left between them. This CDR3 contains 11 residues. The CDR3 coding sequence is TGTGCCAGTTCCCGGGCAACGCTCCAGCATTTT. Amino acid sequence: CASSRATLQHF.

In its sample, this clonotype was seen a few times. V gene TRBV12-3 or TRBV12-4 combines with J gene TRBJ1-5; D call uncertain. Trimming stripped 6 bases from V and 5 bases from J, with 14 bases between. This CDR3 region has 14 residues. The CDR3 region has the DNA TGTGCCAGCAGCCCATGGGCAGAAGATCAGCCCCAGCATTTT. It specifies CASSPWAEDQPQHF.

This clonotype was observed a handful of times. The genes are TRBV20-1 and TRBJ2-1, with 10 bases fitting TRBD2. This CDR3 has 14 amino acids. In germline, CDR1 is DFQATT, CDR2 SNEGSKA (reference sequence). J gave up 7 bases and V 2 bases, and 5 bases lay outside the gene matches. The DNA for the CDR3 is TGCAGTGCTAGATCCCCGGGACTAGCGAATGAGCAGTTCTTC. Translated, it gives CSARSPGLANEQFF.

CDR3 nucleotides: TGTGCCAGCAGCCAAGCGCGGACCAGGACCTACGAGCAGTACTTC. Translating gives CASSQARTRTYEQYF. The chain has TRBV3-1 and TRBJ2-5; D not resolved. The J call is uncertain, as TRBJ2-7 better fits the DNA end. Per germline, CDR1 LGHDT and CDR2 YNNKEL (reference sequence). The CDR3 runs 15 residues.